A single sample gave rise to the 7 T cell receptor beta chains below, sequenced in a study of T cell responses to AZD1222 COVID-19 vaccine. Here immunoSEQ multiplex PCR was the method, and the copy in TCRdb shows in-frame clones only, minus some. This table has 100,000 to 150,000 clones, about 88% appearing once. Material: peripheral blood, obtained on day 0 of AZD1222 vaccination. The receptors here all came from an adult in good health.

This sequence joins TRBV5-8 and TRBJ1-4; 9 nucleotides align to TRBD1. Germline V gives CDR1 SGHTS, CDR2 YDEGEE. After removal of 1 base from V and 8 bases from J, the junction contained 3 bases not matched to a gene. There are 14 residues in the CDR3. The CDR3 region has the DNA TGTGCCAGCAGCTTGTGGGACAGGGAAGAAAAACTGTTTTTT. Translation gives CASSLWDREEKLFF. The entire variable domain, with the rest obtained from reference TRBV5-8 and TRBJ1-4, is as follows: EAGVTQSPTHLIKTRGQQATLRCSPISGHTSVYWYQQALGLGLQFLLWYDEGEERNRGNFPPRFSGRQFPNYSSELNVNALELEDSALYLCASSLWDREEKLFFGSGTQLSVL.

CDR3 protein: CASSRQGANTEAFF. The CDR3 DNA reads TGCGCCAGCAGCCGACAGGGGGCCAACACTGAAGCTTTCTTT. V gene TRBV5-1 combines with J gene TRBJ1-1; TRBD1 matches 10 bases. The CDR3 consists of 14 residues. V trimming: 4 bases; J trimming: 2 bases; junction bases outside the gene matches: 2. The germline V gene has CDR1 SGHRS and CDR2 YFSETQ.

This chain joins TRBV5-1 and TRBJ1-1, with D perhaps TRBD1 (5 bases). V shed 3 bases and J shed 3 bases, with 12 bases lying between them. This CDR3 spans 14 amino acids. Germline-derived CDR1 and CDR2 are SGHRS and YFSETQ. CDR3 sequence reads: CASSSRSRDTEAFF. Written as DNA, the CDR3 is TGCGCCAGCAGCTCAAGGTCCAGGGACACTGAAGCTTTCTTT.

This clone showed up just a few times. The chain links TRBV4-1 to TRBJ2-1; no firm D call. Germline V gives CDR1 MGHRA, CDR2 YSYEKL. This CDR3 has 18 residues. With 0 bases removed from V and 0 bases from J, the gap between germline ends came to 15 bases. The chain's CDR3 is CASSQDYTGASSYNEQFF. CDR3 nucleotide sequence: TGCGCCAGCAGCCAAGACTATACGGGTGCCAGCTCCTACAATGAGCAGTTCTTC.

The CDR3 bases are TGCGCCAGCAGTCGCCACTACCGCAGGGATGGGGCTAGCGGAGCGAACACCGGGGAGCTGTTTTTT. It translates to CASSRHYRRDGASGANTGELFF. The chain is built from TRBV23-1 and TRBJ2-2; 7 bases fit TRBD2. TRBV23-1 is annotated as an ORF whose role is uncertain. The CDR3 is made up of 22 amino acids. The V gene end was trimmed by 4 bases and the J gene end by 0 bases; junction bases not matched to a gene: 23.

V usage is TRBV27 and J usage is TRBJ1-6; no reliable D call. This CDR3 spans 13 amino acids. Germline loops: CDR1 MNHEY, CDR2 SMNVEV (reference sequence). Trimming stripped 5 bases from V and 10 bases from J, with 12 bases between. This CDR3 is CASSVRGSSPLHF. The CDR3 DNA is TGTGCCAGCAGTGTCCGGGGATCCTCACCCCTCCACTTT.

This sequence joins TRBV7-2 and TRBJ2-4, with no clear D. Germline V CDR1 and CDR2: SGHTA, FQGNSA. This CDR3 spans 13 amino acids. Trimming cost V 3 bases and J 10 bases, with 13 bases left between them. CDR3 loop: CASSFLALGIQYF. The CDR3 DNA is TGTGCCAGCAGCTTTCTCGCTTTAGGGATTCAGTACTTC. Based on the CDR3 plus reference TRBV7-2 and TRBJ2-4, the full variable domain is GAGVSQSPSNKVTEKGKDVELRCDPISGHTALYWYRQSLGQGLEFLIYFQGNSAPDKSGLPSDRFSAERTGGSVSTLTIQRTQQEDSAVYLCASSFLALGIQYFGAGTRLSVL.